This T cell receptor beta chain was observed in a study of beta chain features in type 1 diabetes. Regarding this clone: Within the sample, other DNA sequences also encode this same CDR3.

Sequenced material consisted of expressed TCRB transcripts (all of the isolated RNA was reverse transcribed). The repertoire was sequenced with immunoSEQ multiplex PCR; TCRdb's copy has only in-frame clones and lacks some. The sample records 400,000 to 550,000 clones, 9.5% to 12% being singletons. This TCR was sampled from a woman under 30 in good health. The specimen was naive CD4+ T cells from blood.

The CDR3 region is CAWRAKSGNTIYF. CDR3 coding DNA: TGTGCCTGGAGAGCCAAGTCTGGAAACACCATATATTTT. V is TRBV30 and J is TRBJ1-3; no definite D call. The CDR3 runs to 13 residues. V was trimmed by 3 bases and J by 1 base, leaving 7 bases between them. Germline V CDR1 and CDR2: GTSNPN, SVGIG (reference sequence).